These 30 T cell receptor beta chains came from one sample sequenced in a study of blood T cell repertoires in COVID-19. Profiling relied on immunoSEQ multiplex PCR, and the TCRdb table lists in-frame clones only, not all of them. The data show about 66,000 clones, with 91% seen just once and 6% to 9.5% held by the top ten. The sample taken for sequencing was peripheral blood. These receptors were obtained from a human donor in a cohort sampled during active COVID-19.

This clone was observed a single time. The chain is built from TRBV28 and TRBJ2-3, with D maybe TRBD2 (6 bases). Germline V gives CDR1 MDHEN, CDR2 SYDVKM. This CDR3 region has 14 residues. V lost 7 bases to trimming and J lost 5 bases, with 16 bases between them. CDR3 protein: CASNFGGDGDTQYF. CDR3 bases: TGTGCCAGCAACTTCGGGGGAGACGGAGATACGCAGTATTTT.

This chain's CDR3 is CASSQQGTWGRAFF. In nucleotides, the CDR3 is TGTGCCAGCAGCCAACAGGGGACTTGGGGAAGAGCTTTCTTT. The V call is TRBV6-2 or TRBV6-3, the J call TRBJ1-1; 7 bases map to TRBD1. V gave up 6 bases and J gave up 10 bases; unmatched junction bases: 14. This CDR3 has 14 amino acids. Germline CDR1 is MNHEY and CDR2 is SVGEGT.

The rearrangement links TRBV28 to TRBJ2-7; D call uncertain. The CDR3 loop spans 16 amino acids. CDR1 is MDHEN, CDR2 SYDVKM, per germline. V was cut by 0 bases and J by 2 bases, with 14 bases left in between. CDR3 coding DNA: TGTGCCAGCAGTTTATGGGGCAGCTCATTTCCCTACGAGCAGTACTTC. Translated: CASSLWGSSFPYEQYF.

This sequence joins TRBV10-1 and TRBJ2-3; no clear D. Trimming took off 6 bases at V and 5 bases at J, with 9 bases between the two ends. The CDR3 runs 12 residues. The germline CDR1 and CDR2 sequences are WNHNN and SYGVQD (reference sequence). CDR3 nucleotide sequence: TGCGCCAGCAGCAGTTCACAAGATACGCAGTATTTT. This gives the protein CASSSSQDTQYF.

This chain joins TRBV18 and TRBJ1-1, with D unclear. Germline assignment: CDR1 KGHSH and CDR2 LQKENI. The CDR3 covers 14 residues. The V end was cut by 4 bases, the J end by 1 base, with 10 bases between. CDR3: CASSQRVGNTEAFF. The CDR3 DNA reads as TGTGCCAGCTCACAGAGGGTGGGGAACACTGAAGCTTTCTTT.

The rearrangement links TRBV29-1 to TRBJ1-1, with 7 bases aligning to TRBD1. Trimming took 1 base from V and 0 from J; bases not matched to a gene: 2. Germline lookup yields CDR1 SQVTM and CDR2 ANQGSEA. This CDR3 has 14 residues. CDR3 nucleotide sequence: TGCAGCGTTGAAGGACAGGGTTTGAACACTGAAGCTTTCTTT. It is translated as CSVEGQGLNTEAFF.

V usage is TRBV24-1 and J usage is TRBJ1-1; no reliable D call. This CDR3 region has 16 residues. V was shortened by 0 bases and J by 0 bases, with 10 bases between the two germline ends. Per germline, CDR1 KGHDR and CDR2 SFDVKD. CDR3 amino acids: CATSDLFSELNTEAFF. The CDR3 bases are TGTGCCACCAGTGATTTGTTTTCGGAGCTGAACACTGAAGCTTTCTTT.

This rearrangement joins TRBV5-4 to TRBJ2-2, with 15 positions matching TRBD2. V lost 0 bases, J lost 1 base, and 4 bases stayed unmatched. Germline loops: CDR1 SGHNT, CDR2 YYREEE (reference sequence). CDR3 length: 19 amino acids. CDR3 in amino acids: CASSLAGLAGGMNTGELFF. CDR3 nucleotides: TGTGCCAGCAGCTTGGCGGGACTAGCGGGGGGTATGAACACCGGGGAGCTGTTTTTT.

V and J are TRBV7-2 and TRBJ1-3; D ambiguous. The length of the CDR3 is 16 residues. V lost 7 bases and J 0 bases, leaving 16 bases between the germline ends. The germline gives CDR1 SGHTA, CDR2 FQGNSA. CDR3 sequence: CASTPRHLSSGNTIYF. The DNA of the CDR3 is TGTGCCAGCACCCCCAGGCACTTAAGCTCTGGAAACACCATATATTTT.

V and J are TRBV7-2 and TRBJ2-1; 9 bases line up with TRBD2. V was pared by 5 bases and J by 4 bases, with 9 bases of the junction left unmatched. The CDR3 contains 16 residues. Germline V gives CDR1 SGHTA, CDR2 FQGNSA. The CDR3, as DNA: TGTGCCAGCAGCCCCAGCCTAGCGGGAAGTTACAATGAGCAGTTCTTC. Translating it yields CASSPSLAGSYNEQFF.

The rearrangement links TRBV6-4 to TRBJ2-2; no reliable D call. Germline V gene lookup returns CDR1 MRHNA and CDR2 SNTAGT. The CDR3 runs 16 residues. The V end lost 4 bases, the J end lost 0 bases, and 12 bases lay between the germline ends. CDR3 residues: CASSALHPPNTGELFF. The CDR3 region has the DNA TGTGCCAGCAGTGCCTTACACCCTCCGAACACCGGGGAGCTGTTTTTT.

The V call is TRBV19, the J call TRBJ1-4; 7 positions agree with TRBD1. The CDR3 is 13 amino acids. Looked up from germline, CDR1 is LNHDA and CDR2 is SQIVND (reference sequence). The V segment lost 9 bases and the J segment 2 bases; nucleotides outside the gene matches: 3. The CDR3 protein is CASSGQTNEKLFF. In nucleotides, the CDR3 is TGTGCCAGCTCGGGACAGACTAATGAAAAACTGTTTTTT.

The genes are TRBV2 and TRBJ2-4; unclear D gene. Germline V gene data show CDR1 as SNHLY and CDR2 as FYNNEI. The CDR3 loop spans 12 amino acids. The germline V and J ends were trimmed by 3 bases and 5 bases, with 5 bases remaining between them. DNA of the CDR3: TGTGCCAGCAGTGACCTTGAAAACATTCAGTACTTC. It encodes CASSDLENIQYF.

The rearrangement links TRBV20-1 to TRBJ1-1; TRBD1 matches at 8 bases. J was trimmed by 8 bases and V by 2 bases; bases with no gene match: 1. Germline CDR1 is DFQATT and CDR2 is SNEGSKA (reference sequence). The CDR3 totals 11 residues. The DNA of the CDR3 is TGCAGTGCTAGAAGGACAGGGGAAGCTTTCTTT. This encodes CSARRTGEAFF.

The genes are TRBV23-1 and TRBJ2-1, with D maybe TRBD2 (6 bases). Being an ORF, TRBV23-1 has a function that is uncertain. V was clipped by 6 bases and J by 3 bases, with 12 bases between them. There are 14 residues in the CDR3. The CDR3 nucleotides read TGCGCCAGCAGCCCGCGGGGTTTCTACAATGAGCAGTTCTTC. Translated, it gives CASSPRGFYNEQFF.

This clone appeared a single time. The genes are TRBV15 and TRBJ2-3, with 7 nucleotides matching TRBD1. The CDR3 length is 16 residues. V was clipped by 0 bases and J by 5 bases; unmatched bases: 8. CDR1 and CDR2 from the germline V gene are LNHNV and YYDKDF (reference sequence). CDR3 sequence: CATSRDLGRDRDTQYF. CDR3 DNA sequence: TGTGCCACCAGCAGAGACCTAGGCCGGGACAGAGATACGCAGTATTTT.

This chain joins TRBV4-3 and TRBJ2-7; TRBD2 is a possible D gene (6 bases). CDR3 size: 17 residues. V dropped 0 bases and J dropped 2 bases, with 17 bases sitting between them. Germline loops: CDR1 LGHNA, CDR2 YSLEER. The CDR3, as DNA: TGCGCCAGCAGCCAAGAAGGGGACGGGCCGGGAGCCTACGAGCAGTACTTC. Translated, it gives CASSQEGDGPGAYEQYF.

V gene TRBV7-2 combines with J gene TRBJ2-7, with 8 bases identical to TRBD2. Germline values: CDR1 SGHTA, CDR2 FQGNSA. The J segment lost 4 bases and the V segment lost 2 bases, leaving 4 bases of the junction unmatched. The CDR3 loop spans 14 amino acids. CDR3 sequence reads: CASSLKAGEYEQYF. CDR3 sequence (DNA): TGTGCCAGCAGCTTAAAAGCGGGAGAGTACGAGCAGTACTTC.

The chain is built from TRBV20-1 and TRBJ1-1; 9 nucleotides agree with TRBD1. Germline loops: CDR1 DFQATT, CDR2 SNEGSKA (reference sequence). CDR3 length equals 11 residues. CDR3 sequence: CRTGGGPEAFF. The CDR3 DNA is TGCAGGACAGGGGGTGGGCCTGAAGCTTTCTTT.

This chain links TRBV28 with TRBJ2-7; D might be TRBD1 (5 bases). V lost 8 bases, J lost 0 bases, and 11 bases lay in between. Germline CDR1 reads MDHEN; CDR2 reads SYDVKM. CDR3 length equals 13 residues. CDR3 sequence (DNA): TGTGCCAGCCTCGACAGATACTCCTACGAGCAGTACTTC. Translating gives CASLDRYSYEQYF.

The CDR3 DNA reads TGTGCCAGCAGCTTAGTGAGGGCGGAGACCCAGTACTTC. This codes for CASSLVRAETQYF. The V call is TRBV7-2, the J call TRBJ2-5; a weak D match, TRBD2 (5 bases). The germline gives CDR1 SGHTA, CDR2 FQGNSA. This CDR3 has 13 residues. V lost 1 base and J lost 5, with 8 bases in between.

V gene TRBV6-5 combines with J gene TRBJ2-1; 11 bases map to TRBD2. Per germline, CDR1 MNHEY and CDR2 SVGAGI. The V segment lost 7 bases and the J segment 9 bases; nucleotides outside the gene matches: 8. The CDR3 totals 14 residues. The CDR3 here is CASMTSGILTEQFF. CDR3 sequence (DNA): TGTGCCAGCATGACTAGCGGGATCCTCACTGAGCAGTTCTTC.

This clone has only one observation. This rearrangement joins TRBV6-2 or TRBV6-3 to TRBJ2-7, with D possibly being TRBD2 (6 bases). This CDR3 is 16 amino acids long. The germline CDR1 and CDR2 sequences are MNHEY and SVGEGT. V was shortened by 0 bases and J by 0 bases, with 12 bases between the two germline ends. CDR3 coding DNA: TGTGCCAGCAGTTACTCTATTAGCGGCCACTCCTACGAGCAGTACTTC. Amino acids: CASSYSISGHSYEQYF.

The V gene is TRBV5-4, the J gene TRBJ1-1, with 7 bases fitting TRBD1. Germline CDR1 reads SGHNT; CDR2 reads YYREEE (reference sequence). The V gene end was trimmed by 1 base and the J gene end by 7 bases; junction bases not matched to a gene: 7. The length of the CDR3 is 14 residues. As DNA, the CDR3 is TGTGCCAGCAGCTTGAAAGGGGGCGGGTTTGAAGCTTTCTTT. Translation: CASSLKGGGFEAFF.

This sequence joins TRBV11-2 and TRBJ2-7; TRBD1 might be the D (6 bases). The CDR3 consists of 15 residues. Looked up from germline, CDR1 is SGHAT and CDR2 is FQNNGV. V was clipped by 2 bases and J by 5 bases, with 16 bases between them. The CDR3 region is CASSLNQGLVDEQYF. The CDR3 bases are TGTGCCAGCAGCTTAAACCAGGGGCTCGTTGACGAGCAGTACTTC. Variable domain in full (rest from reference TRBV11-2 and TRBJ2-7): EAGVAQSPRYKIIEKRQSVAFWCNPISGHATLYWYQQILGQGPKLLIQFQNNGVVDDSQLPKDRFSAERLKGVDSTLKIQPAKLEDSAVYLCASSLNQGLVDEQYFGPGTRLTVT.

J is TRBJ2-1 and V is TRBV28, with TRBD1 identical over 8 bases. The CDR3 is 16 residues long. The V gene end was trimmed by 3 bases and the J gene end by 3 bases; junction bases not matched to a gene: 7. The germline gives CDR1 MDHEN, CDR2 SYDVKM. In DNA form, the CDR3 reads TGTGCCAGCAGTTTCGCCCAGGACAGGGACTACAATGAGCAGTTCTTC. This encodes CASSFAQDRDYNEQFF.

The chain is built from TRBV7-2 and TRBJ1-2; TRBD1 matches at 7 bases. The germline gives CDR1 SGHTA, CDR2 FQGNSA. J gave up 8 bases and V 1 base, and 7 bases lay outside the gene matches. The CDR3 has 14 residues. CDR3 region: CASSLDDRAGGYTF. CDR3 DNA: TGTGCCAGCAGCTTAGATGACAGGGCTGGAGGCTACACCTTC.

The chain employs TRBV6-5 and TRBJ2-1, with 7 bases lining up with TRBD1. The CDR3 covers 14 residues. After removal of 6 bases from V and 9 bases from J, the junction contained 11 bases not matched to a gene. Germline V gene sequence: CDR1 MNHEY, CDR2 SVGAGI. The CDR3 protein is CASRKTGLVSEQFF. In DNA form, the CDR3 reads TGTGCCAGCAGAAAGACAGGGTTGGTCAGTGAGCAGTTCTTC.

The gene calls are TRBV5-1 and TRBJ1-1; TRBD1 is a possible D gene (5 bases). This CDR3 spans 14 amino acids. V was clipped by 4 bases and J by 4 bases, with 14 bases between them. The germline gives CDR1 SGHRS, CDR2 YFSETQ. CDR3 in DNA: TGCGCCAGCAGCGCCGGGACTTCGAGCACTGAAGCTTTCTTT. It translates to CASSAGTSSTEAFF.

This chain connects TRBV7-8 to TRBJ2-1; 15 positions agree with TRBD2. The V and J ends lost 5 bases and 8 bases, in that order; junction bases with no gene match: 7. This CDR3 spans 16 amino acids. From germline, CDR1 is SGHVS and CDR2 FQNEAQ. CDR3 nucleotide sequence: TGTGCCAGCAGCAGAGGGACTAGCGGGGGGAGGTATGAGCAGTTCTTC. It codes for CASSRGTSGGRYEQFF.